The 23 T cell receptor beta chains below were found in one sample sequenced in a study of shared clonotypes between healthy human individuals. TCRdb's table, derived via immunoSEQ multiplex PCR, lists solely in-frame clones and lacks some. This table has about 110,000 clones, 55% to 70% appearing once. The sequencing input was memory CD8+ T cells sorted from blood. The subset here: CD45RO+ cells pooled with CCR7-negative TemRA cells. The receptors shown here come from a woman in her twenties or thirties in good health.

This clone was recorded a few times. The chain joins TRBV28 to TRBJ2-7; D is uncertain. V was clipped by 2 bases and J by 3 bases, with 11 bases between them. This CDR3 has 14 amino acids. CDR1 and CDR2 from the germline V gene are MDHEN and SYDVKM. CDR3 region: CASSLTPVSYEQYF. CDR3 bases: TGTGCCAGCAGTTTAACTCCGGTGAGCTACGAGCAGTACTTC.

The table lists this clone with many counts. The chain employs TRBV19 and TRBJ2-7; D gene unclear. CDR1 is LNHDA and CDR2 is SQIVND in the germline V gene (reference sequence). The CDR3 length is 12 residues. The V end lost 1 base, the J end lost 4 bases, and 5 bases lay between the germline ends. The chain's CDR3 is CASSIVGYEQYF. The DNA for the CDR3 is TGTGCCAGTAGTATAGTCGGATACGAGCAGTACTTC.

The CDR3 DNA is TGTGCCAGCAGTTTAGCGGCTCCCTACGAGCAGTACTTC. Amino acids: CASSLAAPYEQYF. The rearrangement links TRBV27 to TRBJ2-7; D is ambiguous. Germline V gene sequence: CDR1 MNHEY, CDR2 SMNVEV (reference sequence). Trimming stripped 2 bases from V and 2 bases from J, with 7 bases between. The CDR3 has 13 residues.

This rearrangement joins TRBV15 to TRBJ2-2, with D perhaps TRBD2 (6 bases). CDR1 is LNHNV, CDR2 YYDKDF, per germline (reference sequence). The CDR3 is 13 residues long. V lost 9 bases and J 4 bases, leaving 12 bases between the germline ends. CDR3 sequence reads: CATSVGGTGELFF. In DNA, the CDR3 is TGTGCCACGAGCGTGGGAGGCACCGGGGAGCTGTTTTTT.

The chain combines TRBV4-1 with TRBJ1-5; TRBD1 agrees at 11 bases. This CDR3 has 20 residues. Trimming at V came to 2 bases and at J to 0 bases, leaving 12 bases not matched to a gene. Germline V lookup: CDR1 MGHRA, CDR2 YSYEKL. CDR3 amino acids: CASSQPLRDRGSNSNQPQHF. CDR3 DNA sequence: TGCGCCAGCAGCCAACCCCTCCGGGACAGGGGGTCGAATAGCAATCAGCCCCAGCATTTT.

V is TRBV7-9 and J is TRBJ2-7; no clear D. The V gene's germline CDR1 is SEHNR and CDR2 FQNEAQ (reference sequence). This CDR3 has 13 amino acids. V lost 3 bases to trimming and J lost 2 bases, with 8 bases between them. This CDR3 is CASSFTATYEQYF. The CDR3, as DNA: TGTGCCAGCAGCTTTACAGCCACCTACGAGCAGTACTTC.

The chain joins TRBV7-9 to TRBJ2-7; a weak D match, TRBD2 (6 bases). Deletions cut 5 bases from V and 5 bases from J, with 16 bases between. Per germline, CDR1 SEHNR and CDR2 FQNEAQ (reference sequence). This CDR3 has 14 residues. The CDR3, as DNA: TGTGCCAGCAGCAGGAGGGAGAAGGTCGACGAGCAGTACTTC. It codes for CASSRREKVDEQYF.

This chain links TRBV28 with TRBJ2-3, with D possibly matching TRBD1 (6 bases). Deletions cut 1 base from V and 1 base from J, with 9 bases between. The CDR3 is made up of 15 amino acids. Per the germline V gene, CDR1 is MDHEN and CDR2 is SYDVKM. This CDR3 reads CASSLFEGGTDTQYF. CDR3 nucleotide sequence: TGTGCCAGCAGTTTATTCGAGGGGGGCACAGATACGCAGTATTTT.

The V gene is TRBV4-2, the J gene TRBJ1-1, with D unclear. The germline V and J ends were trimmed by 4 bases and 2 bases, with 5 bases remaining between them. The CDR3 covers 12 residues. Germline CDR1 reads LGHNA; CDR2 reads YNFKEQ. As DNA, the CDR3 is TGTGCCAGCAGCCGTAGAAACACTGAAGCTTTCTTT. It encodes CASSRRNTEAFF.

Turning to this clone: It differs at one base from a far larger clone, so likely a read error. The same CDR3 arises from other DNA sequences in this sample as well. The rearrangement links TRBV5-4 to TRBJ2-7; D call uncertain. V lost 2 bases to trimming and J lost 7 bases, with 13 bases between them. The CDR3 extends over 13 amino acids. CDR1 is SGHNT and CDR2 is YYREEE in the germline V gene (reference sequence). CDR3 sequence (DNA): TGTGCCAGCAGCTTTTACCCCAACCCGGAGCAGTACTTC. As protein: CASSFYPNPEQYF.

CDR3 nucleotide sequence: TGTGCCACATTGACAGCGGGGATGGGCGAGCAGTACTTC. As protein: CATLTAGMGEQYF. V is TRBV25-1 and J is TRBJ2-7; 7 bases match TRBD2. The J segment lost 6 bases and the V segment lost 10 bases, leaving 12 bases of the junction unmatched. The V gene's germline CDR1 is MGHDK and CDR2 SYGVNS. There are 13 residues in the CDR3.

The CDR3 region has the DNA TGTGCCAGCAGCCCGGACGCTGGCTATGGCTACACCTTC. It codes for CASSPDAGYGYTF. This rearrangement joins TRBV7-2 to TRBJ1-2; D is ambiguous. The V end lost 5 bases, the J end lost 4 bases, and 11 bases lay between the germline ends. Per germline, CDR1 SGHTA and CDR2 FQGNSA. The CDR3 spans 13 residues.

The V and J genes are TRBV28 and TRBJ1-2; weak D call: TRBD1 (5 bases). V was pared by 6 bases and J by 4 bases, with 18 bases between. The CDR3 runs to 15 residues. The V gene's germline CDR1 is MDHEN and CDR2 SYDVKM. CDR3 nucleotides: TGTGCCAGCAGCTACGGGCAGGGAGACGCCTATGGCTACACCTTC. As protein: CASSYGQGDAYGYTF.

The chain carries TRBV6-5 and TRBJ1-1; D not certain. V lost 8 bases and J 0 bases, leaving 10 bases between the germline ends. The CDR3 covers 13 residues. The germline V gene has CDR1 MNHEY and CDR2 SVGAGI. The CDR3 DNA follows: TGTGCCAGCTTTCGTGGTATGAACACTGAAGCTTTCTTT. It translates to CASFRGMNTEAFF.

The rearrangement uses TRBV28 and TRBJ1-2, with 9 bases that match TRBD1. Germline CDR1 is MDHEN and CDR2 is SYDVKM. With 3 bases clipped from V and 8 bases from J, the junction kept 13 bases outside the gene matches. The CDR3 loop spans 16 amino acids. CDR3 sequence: CASSFGDRVPREGYTF. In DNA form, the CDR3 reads TGTGCCAGCAGTTTCGGGGACAGGGTGCCTCGGGAGGGCTACACCTTC.

CDR3 in DNA: TGTGCCAGCAGCGAGGGGGCAGGGCCGGCGTACGAGCAGTACTTC. It specifies CASSEGAGPAYEQYF. This rearrangement joins TRBV9 to TRBJ2-7, with 7 bases fitting TRBD1. The CDR3 runs to 15 residues. Germline-derived CDR1 and CDR2 are SGDLS and YYNGEE. V was pared by 3 bases and J by 4 bases, with 10 bases of the junction left unmatched.

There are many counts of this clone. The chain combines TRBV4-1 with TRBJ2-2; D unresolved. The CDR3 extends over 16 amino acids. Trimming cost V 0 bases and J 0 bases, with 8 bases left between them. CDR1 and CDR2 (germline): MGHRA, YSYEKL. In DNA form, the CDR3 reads TGCGCCAGCAGCCAAGAGGTGGTTACGAACACCGGGGAGCTGTTTTTT. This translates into CASSQEVVTNTGELFF.

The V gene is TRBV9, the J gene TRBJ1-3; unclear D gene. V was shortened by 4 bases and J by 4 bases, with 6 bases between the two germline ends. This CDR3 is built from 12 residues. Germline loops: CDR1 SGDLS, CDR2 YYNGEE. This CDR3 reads CASSTLGNTIYF. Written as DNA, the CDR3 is TGTGCCAGCAGCACCCTGGGAAACACCATATATTTT.

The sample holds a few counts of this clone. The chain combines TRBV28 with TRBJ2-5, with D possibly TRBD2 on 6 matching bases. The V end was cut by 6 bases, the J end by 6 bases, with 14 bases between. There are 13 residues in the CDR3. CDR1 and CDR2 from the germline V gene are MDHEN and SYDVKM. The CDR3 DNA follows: TGTGCCAGCAGCTACGGAGGGATGAAGACCCAGTACTTC. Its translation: CASSYGGMKTQYF.

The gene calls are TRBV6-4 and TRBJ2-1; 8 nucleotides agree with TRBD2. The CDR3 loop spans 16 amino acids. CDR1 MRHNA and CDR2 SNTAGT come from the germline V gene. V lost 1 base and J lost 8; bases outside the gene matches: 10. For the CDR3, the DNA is TGTGCCAGCAGTGACTATAGCGGGACTCCCTTGGATGAGCAGTTCTTC. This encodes CASSDYSGTPLDEQFF.

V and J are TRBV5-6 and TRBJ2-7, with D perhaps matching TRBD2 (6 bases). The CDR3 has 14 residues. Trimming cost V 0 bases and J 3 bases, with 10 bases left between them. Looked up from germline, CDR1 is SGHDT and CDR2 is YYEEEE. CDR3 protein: CASSLGDGGYEQYF. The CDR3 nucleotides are TGTGCCAGCAGCTTGGGCGACGGGGGCTACGAGCAGTACTTC.

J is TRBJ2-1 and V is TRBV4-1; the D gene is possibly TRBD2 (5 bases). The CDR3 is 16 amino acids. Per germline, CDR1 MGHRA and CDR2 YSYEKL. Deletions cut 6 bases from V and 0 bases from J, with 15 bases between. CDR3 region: CASRPSPGSSYNEQFF. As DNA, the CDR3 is TGCGCCAGCAGACCTAGCCCGGGTAGCTCCTACAATGAGCAGTTCTTC.

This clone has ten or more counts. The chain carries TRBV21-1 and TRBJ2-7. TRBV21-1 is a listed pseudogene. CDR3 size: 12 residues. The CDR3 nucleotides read TGTGCCAGCAGCAGACCCGATTACGAGCAGTACTTC. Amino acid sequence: CASSRPDYEQYF.